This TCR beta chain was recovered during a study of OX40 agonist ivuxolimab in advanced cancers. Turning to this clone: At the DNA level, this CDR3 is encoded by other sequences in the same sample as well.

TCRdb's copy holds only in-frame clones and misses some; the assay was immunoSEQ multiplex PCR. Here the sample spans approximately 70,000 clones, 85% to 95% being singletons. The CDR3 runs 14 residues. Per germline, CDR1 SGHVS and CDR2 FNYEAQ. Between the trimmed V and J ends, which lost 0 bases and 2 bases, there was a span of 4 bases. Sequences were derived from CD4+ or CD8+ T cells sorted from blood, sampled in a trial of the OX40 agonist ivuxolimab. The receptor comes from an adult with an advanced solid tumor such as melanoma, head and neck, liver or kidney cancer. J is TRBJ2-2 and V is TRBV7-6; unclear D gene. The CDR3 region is CASSLAPNTGELFF. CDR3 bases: TGTGCCAGCAGCTTAGCGCCAAACACCGGGGAGCTGTTTTTT.